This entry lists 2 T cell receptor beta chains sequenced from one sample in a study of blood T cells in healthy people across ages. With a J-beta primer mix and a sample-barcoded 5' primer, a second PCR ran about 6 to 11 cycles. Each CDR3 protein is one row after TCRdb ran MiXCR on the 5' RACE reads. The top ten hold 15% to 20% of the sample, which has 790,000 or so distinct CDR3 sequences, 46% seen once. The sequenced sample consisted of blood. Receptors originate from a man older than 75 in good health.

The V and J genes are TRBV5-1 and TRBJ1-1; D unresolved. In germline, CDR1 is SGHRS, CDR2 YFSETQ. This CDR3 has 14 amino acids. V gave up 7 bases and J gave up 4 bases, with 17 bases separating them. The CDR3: CASGLAGFGTEAFF. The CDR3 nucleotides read TGCGCCAGCGGGCTGGCGGGATTCGGCACTGAAGCTTTCTTT.

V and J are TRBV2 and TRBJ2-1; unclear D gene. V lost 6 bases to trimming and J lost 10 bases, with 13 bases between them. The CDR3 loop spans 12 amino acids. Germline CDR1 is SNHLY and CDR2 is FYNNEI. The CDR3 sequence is CASRASGPEQFF. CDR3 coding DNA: TGTGCCAGCAGGGCATCCGGGCCAGAGCAGTTCTTC.